This TCR beta chain was captured by sequencing in a study of T-cell reconstitution after alpha-beta-depleted transplantation in children. Study findings and constraints: At the one-year point after transplant, T-cell counts and TCRbeta diversity were found to come mostly from T cells that had been newly produced. Where alpha-beta T cells came from about two months after transplant was reportedly several hundred expanded graft clones. Surviving recipient cells, namely T cells and thymic progenitors, were the source of high day-60 TCRbeta diversity in some patients.

This clonotype was counted a few times. Its matching antigen is unknown. Using unique molecular identifiers, the investigators prepared the TCRbeta library. TCRdb re-called the PCR reads with MiXCR, one entry per CDR3 protein. The sample records 250,000 to 400,000 distinct CDR3 sequences, more than 20% being singletons. This CDR3 region has 19 residues. CDR1 MNHNS and CDR2 SASEGT come from the germline V gene. V lost 8 bases to trimming and J lost 0 bases; unmatched junction nucleotides: 14. Sequenced here: PBMCs, mostly from graft donor cells, sampled 180 days after TCRalphabeta/CD19-depleted stem cell transplant. The sequence was obtained from a male patient aged 10 to 17 who had a stem cell transplant for acute lymphoblastic leukemia, so the T cells may come from the graft donor. V usage is TRBV6-1 and J usage is TRBJ1-4; 11 bases agree with TRBD1. This CDR3 is CASGPLGQGAMATNEKLFF. The CDR3 DNA reads TGTGCCAGCGGACCCTTAGGACAGGGGGCAATGGCAACTAATGAAAAACTGTTTTTT.